The T cell receptor (beta chain) under discussion was sequenced for a study of CXCR3-negative and CXCR3-positive naive CD8 T cells. About this clonotype itself: Antigen: not known.

Study findings and constraints: Comparison of naive cells showed more hydrophobic TRB CDR3s in CXCR3-positive than in CXCR3-negative naive cells. Naive CXCR3-positive and CXCR3-negative cells shared TRBV-TRBJ usage; memory cells diverged.

CDR3 length: 15 residues. Germline assignment: CDR1 MNHEY and CDR2 SMNVEV (reference sequence). In preparing the TRB cDNA libraries, 5' RACE with UMI labels was used. TCRdb reprocessed the 5' RACE reads, keeping one entry per CDR3 protein, no DNA. This specimen shows about 130,000 distinct CDR3 sequences; the ten leading clones hold 0.29%. Sequencing input: naive CXCR3- CD8+ T cells from blood. Subset given: CD45RO-CCR7+CD27+CD95- naive CD8+ T cells lacking CXCR3 (TNR3-). The clonotype comes from a human donor in good health. Some clones in this sample may be carry-over from other donors' samples. This sequence joins TRBV27 and TRBJ2-1. CDR3 residues: CASSSTRTPYNEQFF.